These 25 T cell receptor beta chains share one sample of origin, sequenced in a study of blood T cell repertoires in COVID-19. TCRdb keeps only in-frame clones here, not all; method: immunoSEQ multiplex PCR. The sample contains some 170,000 clones, 78% of which appear only once. Sequencing was carried out using PBMCs or T cells enriched from blood (not recorded which). Receptors were obtained from a woman between 50 and 59 years old who had recovered from COVID-19.

The rearrangement joins TRBV30 to TRBJ2-7, with 9 bases fitting TRBD1. CDR1 GTSNPN and CDR2 SVGIG come from the germline V gene (reference sequence). CDR3 length equals 15 residues. Unmatched junction bases numbered 5, after V lost 2 bases and J lost 0 bases. The CDR3 nucleotides are TGTGCCTGGAGTTGGGGGACAGGGAGCTCCTACGAGCAGTACTTC. Protein sequence: CAWSWGTGSSYEQYF.

This clone was detected many times. The rearrangement joins TRBV7-8 to TRBJ2-7; D may be TRBD1 (7 bases). The CDR3 extends over 11 amino acids. Trimming removed 5 bases at V and 12 bases at J, with 14 bases between. The germline gives CDR1 SGHVS, CDR2 FQNEAQ. CDR3 nucleotide sequence: TGTGCCAGCAGCCCAGGGCGGGACAGGTACTTC. As protein: CASSPGRDRYF. Full variable domain (missing parts from reference TRBV7-8 and TRBJ2-7): GAGVSQSPRYKVAKRGQDVALRCDPISGHVSLFWYQQALGQGPEFLTYFQNEAQLDKSGLPSDRFFAERPEGSVSTLKIQRTQQEDSAVYLCASSPGRDRYFGPGTRLTVT.

This clone was seen just once. This rearrangement joins TRBV27 to TRBJ1-2; D call uncertain. In germline, CDR1 is MNHEY, CDR2 SMNVEV (reference sequence). The CDR3 consists of 17 residues. Trimming removed 3 bases from V and 8 bases from J, with 25 bases in between. CDR3 sequence (DNA): TGTGCCAGCAGTTTGAGACAATACGTATCGGGGTTTGGCGGCTACACCTTC. Amino acids: CASSLRQYVSGFGGYTF.

The chain has TRBV29-1 and TRBJ2-1; D is unclear. Germline CDR1 reads SQVTM; CDR2 reads ANQGSEA. The CDR3 consists of 14 residues. Trimming took 8 bases from V and 1 from J, leaving 15 bases between them. The CDR3 region has the DNA TGCAGCCTAAGACATATCTGGTCCTACAATGAGCAGTTCTTC. This gives the protein CSLRHIWSYNEQFF.

The chain recombines TRBV27 with TRBJ2-6, with a weak D call TRBD1 (6 bases). Trimming cost V 6 bases and J 0 bases, with 9 bases left between them. The germline V gene has CDR1 MNHEY and CDR2 SMNVEV (reference sequence). The CDR3 is 15 residues long. The CDR3 region is CASSQGGSGANVLTF. The CDR3 bases are TGTGCCAGCAGCCAAGGGGGCTCTGGGGCCAACGTCCTGACTTTC.

The chain is built from TRBV30 and TRBJ1-4; a possible D gene is TRBD1 (6 bases). The V and J ends lost 4 bases and 8 bases respectively, with 17 bases between them. CDR1 GTSNPN and CDR2 SVGIG come from the germline V gene (reference sequence). This CDR3 region has 14 residues. This CDR3 reads CAWTPSRGSEKLFF. In DNA, the CDR3 is TGTGCCTGGACGCCGAGCAGGGGAAGCGAAAAACTGTTTTTT.

V gene TRBV6-5 combines with J gene TRBJ1-6; TRBD1 agrees at 8 bases. The V gene end was trimmed by 6 bases and the J gene end by 10 bases; junction bases not matched to a gene: 8. CDR3 length: 14 residues. Germline-derived CDR1 and CDR2 are MNHEY and SVGAGI. CDR3 nucleotide sequence: TGTGCCAGCAGGGCAGGGGGCGCGGGGTCACCCCTCCACTTT. Translating it yields CASRAGGAGSPLHF.

This clone was counted only a few times. J is TRBJ2-7 and V is TRBV3-1 (or the pseudogene TRBV3-2); weak D call: TRBD2 (6 bases). Trimming stripped 1 base from V and 9 bases from J, with 16 bases between. The CDR3 is 14 residues long. The V gene's germline CDR1 is LGHDT and CDR2 YNNKEL (reference sequence). The DNA of the CDR3 is TGTGCCAGCAGCCAAGGCGCAAGCAGGGAGGTGCAGTACTTC. It encodes CASSQGASREVQYF.

V usage is TRBV11-2 and J usage is TRBJ2-7; TRBD1 agrees at 7 bases. This CDR3 has 13 amino acids. Losses at the gene ends were 7 bases for V and 3 bases for J; bases not matched to a gene: 6. Germline V lookup: CDR1 SGHAT, CDR2 FQNNGV. The CDR3 is CASNQQGIYEQYF. The CDR3 nucleotides are TGTGCCAGCAACCAACAGGGGATCTACGAGCAGTACTTC.

This rearrangement joins TRBV27 to TRBJ2-1, with TRBD2 matching 7 bases. The CDR3 is 16 residues long. Germline values: CDR1 MNHEY, CDR2 SMNVEV (reference sequence). V was clipped by 0 bases and J by 0 bases; unmatched bases: 2. This CDR3 is CASSLSSGNSYNEQFF. DNA for the CDR3: TGTGCCAGCAGTTTATCGAGCGGGAACTCCTACAATGAGCAGTTCTTC.

The chain combines TRBV15 with TRBJ2-3, with D maybe TRBD1 (6 bases). This CDR3 is built from 11 residues. Germline CDR1 is LNHNV and CDR2 is YYDKDF (reference sequence). The ends were cut back, 8 bases at V and 6 bases at J, with 9 bases in the middle. The DNA of the CDR3 is TGTGCCACCCAGGGGCGGGATACGCAGTATTTT. Amino acids: CATQGRDTQYF. The entire variable domain, with the rest obtained from reference TRBV15 and TRBJ2-3, is as follows: DAMVIQNPRYQVTQFGKPVTLSCSQTLNHNVMYWYQQKSSQAPKLLFHYYDKDFNNEADTPDNFQSRRPNTSFCFLDIRSPGLGDTAMYLCATQGRDTQYFGPGTRLTVL.

This rearrangement joins TRBV2 to TRBJ2-7; D remains ambiguous. Germline V gene data show CDR1 as SNHLY and CDR2 as FYNNEI. The CDR3 covers 10 residues. V lost 6 bases, J lost 4 bases, and 4 bases lay in between. For the CDR3, the DNA is TGTGCCAGCAGGTCGTACGAGCAGTACTTC. Encoded protein: CASRSYEQYF.

CDR3 region: CASEAESNQPQHF. CDR3 bases: TGTGCGTCAGAAGCGGAAAGCAATCAGCCCCAGCATTTT. The rearrangement links TRBV2 to TRBJ1-5; D is ambiguous. Germline loops: CDR1 SNHLY, CDR2 FYNNEI. The CDR3 is made up of 13 amino acids.

This chain uses TRBV7-2 with TRBJ1-4, with TRBD1 matching 7 bases. This CDR3 has 14 amino acids. The V gene end was trimmed by 4 bases and the J gene end by 11 bases; junction bases not matched to a gene: 10. Germline assignment: CDR1 SGHTA and CDR2 FQGNSA. CDR3 in DNA: TGTGCCAGCAGCTCAGGGGGACGGCTAGGGAAACTGTTTTTT. Its protein is CASSSGGRLGKLFF.

This chain uses TRBV7-6 with TRBJ1-3; D may be TRBD1 (6 bases). Germline V lookup: CDR1 SGHVS, CDR2 FNYEAQ. The CDR3 sequence is 15 residues long. V was cut by 6 bases and J by 4 bases, with 16 bases left in between. CDR3 region: CASSQPGGPGNTIYF. In nucleotides, the CDR3 is TGTGCCAGCAGTCAGCCGGGGGGGCCCGGAAACACCATATATTTT. Complete variable domain (other parts from reference TRBV7-6 and TRBJ1-3): GAGVSQSPRYKVTKRGQDVALRCDPISGHVSLYWYRQALGQGPEFLTYFNYEAQQDKSGLPNDRFSAERPEGSISTLTIQRTEQRDSAMYRCASSQPGGPGNTIYFGEGSWLTVV.

The V and J genes are TRBV11-2 and TRBJ2-3, with D maybe TRBD2 (6 bases). The germline CDR1 and CDR2 sequences are SGHAT and FQNNGV. The CDR3 has 16 residues. Trimming left V 1 base short and J 3 bases short, with 14 bases between. The DNA for the CDR3 is TGTGCCAGCAGCTTAGTTTTCGGGAGTATAACAGATACGCAGTATTTT. Encoded protein: CASSLVFGSITDTQYF. Filled out from reference TRBV11-2 and TRBJ2-3, the complete variable domain reads EAGVAQSPRYKIIEKRQSVAFWCNPISGHATLYWYQQILGQGPKLLIQFQNNGVVDDSQLPKDRFSAERLKGVDSTLKIQPAKLEDSAVYLCASSLVFGSITDTQYFGPGTRLTVL.

V gene TRBV11-1 combines with J gene TRBJ1-6; a weak D match, TRBD1 (5 bases). From germline, CDR1 is SGHAT and CDR2 FQDESV (reference sequence). The CDR3 loop spans 15 amino acids. Trimming took 3 bases from V and 7 from J, leaving 13 bases between them. The CDR3 reads CASSLARGANSPLHF. The CDR3 DNA is TGTGCCAGCAGCTTGGCAAGGGGCGCCAATTCACCCCTCCACTTT.

The chain carries TRBV7-9 and TRBJ2-5, with D perhaps TRBD1 (5 bases). The CDR3 contains 15 residues. CDR1 is SEHNR, CDR2 FQNEAQ, per germline (reference sequence). V gave up 4 bases and J gave up 7 bases, with 19 bases separating them. DNA for the CDR3: TGTGCCAGCAGCTCACAGGACGTATTGAGTGGGACCCAGTACTTC. Protein product: CASSSQDVLSGTQYF. Variable domain in full (rest from reference TRBV7-9 and TRBJ2-5): DTGVSQNPRHKITKRGQNVTFRCDPISEHNRLYWYRQTLGQGPEFLTYFQNEAQLEKSRLLSDRFSAERPKGSFSTLEIQRTEQGDSAMYLCASSSQDVLSGTQYFGPGTRLLVL.

The chain uses TRBV14 and TRBJ1-1; 12 nucleotides line up with TRBD1. Trimming removed 4 bases from V and 3 bases from J; junction bases left unmatched: 6. Germline CDR1 reads SGHDN; CDR2 reads FVKESK. There are 16 residues in the CDR3. The CDR3, as DNA: TGTGCCAGCAGCCTAACGGGACAGGGGGCCGACACTGAAGCTTTCTTT. Translated, it gives CASSLTGQGADTEAFF.

The chain combines TRBV2 with TRBJ1-1, with D uncertain. V dropped 10 bases and J dropped 6 bases, with 9 bases sitting between them. The CDR3 covers 10 residues. Per the germline V gene, CDR1 is SNHLY and CDR2 is FYNNEI. CDR3: CATRRAEAFF. In DNA form, the CDR3 reads TGTGCCACCCGACGGGCTGAAGCTTTCTTT.

The V gene is TRBV5-6, the J gene TRBJ2-1; weak D call: TRBD2 (6 bases). V dropped 5 bases and J dropped 6 bases, with 15 bases sitting between them. CDR1 is SGHDT, CDR2 YYEEEE, per germline. The CDR3 runs to 14 residues. The CDR3 region has the DNA TGTGCCAGCAGACGGGGGACCTTGACCAATGAGCAGTTCTTC. It yields the protein CASRRGTLTNEQFF.

The chain recombines TRBV15 with TRBJ1-5; 8 bases align to TRBD1. The CDR3 runs 16 residues. Germline loops: CDR1 LNHNV, CDR2 YYDKDF (reference sequence). J was trimmed by 2 bases and V by 3 bases; bases with no gene match: 6. The CDR3 loop is CATSSSGGSRNQPQHF. CDR3 nucleotides: TGTGCCACCAGCAGTTCAGGGGGCTCTCGCAATCAGCCCCAGCATTTT.

The V and J genes are TRBV7-9 and TRBJ1-4; D is perhaps TRBD1 (5 bases). Germline CDR1 SEHNR, CDR2 FQNEAQ (reference sequence). V shed 3 bases and J shed 5 bases, with 13 bases lying between them. This CDR3 is 15 amino acids long. The CDR3 spells CASSLGGGPNEKLFF. The CDR3 region has the DNA TGTGCCAGCAGCTTGGGGGGAGGGCCCAATGAAAAACTGTTTTTT. Full variable domain (outside the CDR3, taken from reference TRBV7-9 and TRBJ1-4): DTGVSQNPRHKITKRGQNVTFRCDPISEHNRLYWYRQTLGQGPEFLTYFQNEAQLEKSRLLSDRFSAERPKGSFSTLEIQRTEQGDSAMYLCASSLGGGPNEKLFFGSGTQLSVL.

The chain recombines TRBV6-1 with TRBJ2-5; 9 bases map to TRBD2. The CDR3 is made up of 15 amino acids. The J segment lost 5 bases and the V segment lost 2 bases, leaving 6 bases of the junction unmatched. Germline V gene lookup returns CDR1 MNHNS and CDR2 SASEGT. CDR3 amino acids: CASSELAGLSETQYF. In DNA, the CDR3 is TGTGCCAGCAGTGAACTAGCGGGACTAAGTGAGACCCAGTACTTC.

This clone has a single count. The chain joins TRBV28 to TRBJ1-4; 9 bases agree with TRBD1. Trimming took 8 bases from V and 2 from J; bases not matched to a gene: 6. Looked up from germline, CDR1 is MDHEN and CDR2 is SYDVKM. This CDR3 has 15 residues. The DNA of the CDR3 is TGTGCCAGCCACCGACAGGGGGTTACTAATGAAAAACTGTTTTTT. This gives the protein CASHRQGVTNEKLFF.